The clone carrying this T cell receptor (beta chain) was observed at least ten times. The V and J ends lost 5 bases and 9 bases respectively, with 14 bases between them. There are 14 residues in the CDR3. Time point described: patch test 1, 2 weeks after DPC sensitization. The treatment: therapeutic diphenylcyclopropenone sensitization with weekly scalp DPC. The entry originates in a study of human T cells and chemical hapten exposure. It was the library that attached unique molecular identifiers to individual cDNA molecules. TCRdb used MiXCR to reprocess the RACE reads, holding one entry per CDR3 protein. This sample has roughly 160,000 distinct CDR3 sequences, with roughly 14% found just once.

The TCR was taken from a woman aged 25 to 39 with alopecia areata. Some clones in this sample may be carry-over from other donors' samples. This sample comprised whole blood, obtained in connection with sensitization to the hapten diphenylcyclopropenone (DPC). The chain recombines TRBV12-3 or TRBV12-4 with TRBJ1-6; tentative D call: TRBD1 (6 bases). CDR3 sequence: CASSPPGVRSPLHF. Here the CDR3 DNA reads TGTGCCAGCAGTCCCCCAGGGGTACGTTCACCCCTCCACTTT.